This TCR beta chain was recovered during a study of CD8+ T cells in alopecia areata. The overall study: Treated patients took oral tofacitinib at 5 to 10 mg twice daily.

As for treatment: oral pan-JAK inhibitor, 5-10 mg twice daily. Peripheral blood samples and lesional scalp punch biopsies were obtained from alopecia areata patients. V dropped 5 bases and J dropped 3; count of bases not matched to a gene: 8. The length of the CDR3 is 15 residues. Germline V gene sequence: CDR1 SGHTA, CDR2 FQGNSA. RNA extraction was followed by reverse transcription into cDNA, which acted as the sequencing template. Profiling relied on immunoSEQ multiplex PCR, and the TCRdb table lists in-frame clones only, not all of them. The sample consists of 200,000 or so clones, approximately 40% of them appearing once.

Source: CD4+ T cells sorted from blood, taken at approximately week 36, from a patient treated with tofacitinib. This TCR was sampled from a human donor with alopecia areata. The chain recombines TRBV7-2 with TRBJ2-7; 9 bases agree with TRBD2. The CDR3 DNA is TGTGCCAGCAGCCCCGTCGTGACTAGCGGCTACGAGCAGTACTTC. Amino acids: CASSPVVTSGYEQYF.